These 26 T cell receptor beta chains share one sample of origin, sequenced in a study of memory CD4+ T cells and cytomegalovirus serostatus. Here immunoSEQ multiplex PCR was the method, and the copy in TCRdb shows in-frame clones only, minus some. The table lists 61,000 or so clones, 80% of them singletons. The sort gate was single viable CD3+CD4+CD8-CD45RO+ cells for memory CD4+ T cells. Material for sequencing was memory CD4+ T cells from blood. The receptors stem from an adult in good health and CMV-seronegative. Some clones in this sample may be carry-over from other donors' samples.

The J gene is TRBJ2-3, the V gene TRBV7-2, with TRBD2 matching over 15 bases. Germline V gene data show CDR1 as SGHTA and CDR2 as FQGNSA. After removal of 3 bases from V and 6 bases from J, the junction contained 4 bases not matched to a gene. This CDR3 is 16 amino acids long. The CDR3 region is CASSFAGLAGGDTQYF. CDR3 bases: TGTGCCAGCAGCTTCGCAGGACTAGCGGGGGGGGATACGCAGTATTTT. Supplemented by reference TRBV7-2 and TRBJ2-3, the full variable domain reads GAGVSQSPSNKVTEKGKDVELRCDPISGHTALYWYRQSLGQGLEFLIYFQGNSAPDKSGLPSDRFSAERTGGSVSTLTIQRTQQEDSAVYLCASSFAGLAGGDTQYFGPGTRLTVL.

This clone was detected a few times. The chain is built from TRBV11-2 and TRBJ2-3, with 10 positions matching TRBD2. The CDR3 runs 16 residues. Germline V gives CDR1 SGHAT, CDR2 FQNNGV. V trimming: 2 bases; J trimming: 4 bases; junction bases outside the gene matches: 6. For the CDR3, the DNA is TGTGCCAGCAGCTTACGCAGCGGGAGGGAATCAGATACGCAGTATTTT. It is translated as CASSLRSGRESDTQYF. Full variable domain (remainder filled in from reference TRBV11-2 and TRBJ2-3): EAGVAQSPRYKIIEKRQSVAFWCNPISGHATLYWYQQILGQGPKLLIQFQNNGVVDDSQLPKDRFSAERLKGVDSTLKIQPAKLEDSAVYLCASSLRSGRESDTQYFGPGTRLTVL.

The genes are TRBV9 and TRBJ2-7, with TRBD1 matching over 8 bases. Germline assignment: CDR1 SGDLS and CDR2 YYNGEE. CDR3 length equals 16 residues. V gave up 2 bases and J gave up 3 bases; unmatched junction bases: 10. This CDR3 is CASSVGGQASFYEQYF. In DNA, the CDR3 is TGTGCCAGCAGCGTGGGGGGACAGGCATCTTTCTACGAGCAGTACTTC.

The rearrangement links TRBV6-5 to TRBJ1-2, with TRBD1 matching over 7 bases. Losses at the gene ends were 6 bases for V and 9 bases for J; bases not matched to a gene: 13. CDR1 and CDR2 (germline): MNHEY, SVGAGI. The CDR3 length is 14 residues. The chain's CDR3 is CASSPSRQGIRYTF. CDR3 coding DNA: TGTGCCAGCAGCCCCTCCCGACAGGGAATTCGCTACACCTTC.

This chain connects TRBV28 to TRBJ2-3, with TRBD1 matching 8 bases. Germline trimming cut 5 bases from V and 4 bases from J; bases unmatched to any gene: 11. CDR1 MDHEN and CDR2 SYDVKM come from the germline V gene. The CDR3 extends over 16 amino acids. Written as DNA, the CDR3 is TGTGCCAGCAGTCGCCCGCAAGGACAGGGCGCAGATACGCAGTATTTT. Protein product: CASSRPQGQGADTQYF. The full variable domain, completed using reference TRBV28 and TRBJ2-3, is DVKVTQSSRYLVKRTGEKVFLECVQDMDHENMFWYRQDPGLGLRLIYFSYDVKMKEKGDIPEGYSVSREKKERFSLILESASTNQTSMYLCASSRPQGQGADTQYFGPGTRLTVL.

The rearrangement links TRBV7-8 to TRBJ2-7, with TRBD1 as a possible D gene (5 bases). The germline V and J ends were trimmed by 3 bases and 3 bases, with 9 bases remaining between them. This CDR3 comprises 13 residues. Looked up from germline, CDR1 is SGHVS and CDR2 is FQNEAQ. The CDR3: CASSFGQGYEQYF. CDR3 coding DNA: TGTGCCAGCAGCTTCGGGCAGGGCTACGAGCAGTACTTC.

This chain links TRBV5-1 with TRBJ2-3; 9 bases align to TRBD1. CDR1 and CDR2 from the germline V gene are SGHRS and YFSETQ. This CDR3 has 14 amino acids. Trimming cost V 4 bases and J 4 bases; bases outside gene matches: 4. The CDR3 region is CASSQGQGPDTQYF. The CDR3 DNA reads as TGCGCCAGCAGCCAGGGACAGGGCCCAGATACGCAGTATTTT.

J is TRBJ2-1 and V is TRBV7-2; the D call may be TRBD1 or TRBD2 (5 bases each). Trimming pared 2 bases from V and 6 bases from J, leaving 14 bases between. In germline, CDR1 is SGHTA, CDR2 FQGNSA. The CDR3 totals 15 residues. CDR3 residues: CASSLFGTGFNEQFF. For the CDR3, the DNA is TGTGCCAGCAGCTTATTTGGGACGGGATTCAATGAGCAGTTCTTC.

This chain uses TRBV28 with TRBJ2-3; 11 bases line up with TRBD2. V was clipped by 5 bases and J by 0 bases; unmatched bases: 7. The length of the CDR3 is 17 residues. Germline-derived CDR1 and CDR2 are MDHEN and SYDVKM. CDR3 sequence: CASSTYSGGASTDTQYF. DNA of the CDR3: TGTGCCAGCAGTACGTATAGCGGGGGGGCCAGCACAGATACGCAGTATTTT.

The V and J genes are TRBV23-1 and TRBJ1-1; D ambiguous. TRBV23-1 is flagged as an ORF with uncertain function. V was cut by 0 bases and J by 4 bases, with 15 bases left in between. The CDR3 spans 16 residues. The DNA of the CDR3 is TGCGCCAGCAGTCAATCGTCGGGATACCGGGGCACTGAAGCTTTCTTT. It encodes CASSQSSGYRGTEAFF.

This chain joins TRBV7-8 and TRBJ2-1; TRBD2 matches at 10 bases. Trimming removed 8 bases from V and 3 bases from J; junction bases left unmatched: 4. CDR3 length: 14 amino acids. Germline V lookup: CDR1 SGHVS, CDR2 FQNEAQ. The CDR3 protein is CASGIAGGYNEQFF. CDR3 coding DNA: TGTGCCAGCGGAATAGCGGGGGGCTACAATGAGCAGTTCTTC.

The chain is built from TRBV2 and TRBJ1-1; 7 bases are a match to TRBD1. Unmatched junction bases numbered 8, after V lost 6 bases and J lost 1 base. The CDR3 extends over 15 amino acids. Germline CDR1 SNHLY, CDR2 FYNNEI. The CDR3 sequence: CASSEGQRKNTEAFF. DNA of the CDR3: TGTGCCAGCAGCGAGGGACAGAGAAAGAACACTGAAGCTTTCTTT.

The chain has TRBV2 and TRBJ1-4, with 7 nucleotides matching TRBD1. This CDR3 spans 15 amino acids. Trimming at V came to 6 bases and at J to 8 bases, leaving 12 bases not matched to a gene. CDR1 and CDR2 from the germline V gene are SNHLY and FYNNEI. The CDR3 DNA follows: TGTGCCAGCAGACCCGACAGGGCGTCGGGGGAAAAACTGTTTTTT. Its protein is CASRPDRASGEKLFF.

This chain joins TRBV19 and TRBJ1-2; no reliable D call. The CDR3 runs to 14 residues. V shed 2 bases and J shed 5 bases, with 12 bases lying between them. Germline V CDR1 and CDR2: LNHDA, SQIVND (reference sequence). The CDR3 DNA sequence: TGTGCCAGTAGTATATCAGGAGGGATATATGGCTACACCTTC. Protein: CASSISGGIYGYTF.

This rearrangement joins TRBV4-2 to TRBJ1-2, with 10 bases identical to TRBD1. CDR1 is LGHNA, CDR2 YNFKEQ, per germline. There are 14 residues in the CDR3. The junction had 5 bases not matched to a gene; V was cut back by 4 bases and J by 6 bases. The DNA of the CDR3 is TGTGCCAGCAGCCGAGGGACAGGGGTCGATGGCTACACCTTC. It encodes CASSRGTGVDGYTF.

The genes are TRBV27 and TRBJ2-7, with a possible D match to TRBD1 (5 bases). Germline lookup yields CDR1 MNHEY and CDR2 SMNVEV (reference sequence). The V gene lost 5 bases and the J gene lost 3 bases, with 17 bases spanning the gap. The CDR3 is 15 residues long. CDR3 in DNA: TGTGCCAGCAGTAAAGTCAGGGCTCGACTCTACGAGCAGTACTTC. Protein: CASSKVRARLYEQYF.

The chain joins TRBV7-2 to TRBJ1-2; D is unresolved. The CDR3 totals 12 residues. CDR1 and CDR2 from the germline V gene are SGHTA and FQGNSA. The ends were cut back, 1 base at V and 5 bases at J, with 5 bases in the middle. This CDR3 reads CASSLGPYGYTF. Written as DNA, the CDR3 is TGTGCCAGCAGCTTAGGTCCATATGGCTACACCTTC.

This chain links TRBV6-8 with TRBJ1-4; no reliable D call. Looked up from germline, CDR1 is MNHGY and CDR2 is SAAAGT. Trimming removed 6 bases from V and 1 base from J, with 15 bases in between. The CDR3 covers 16 residues. CDR3 in DNA: TGTGCCAGCAGCTACCGACTAGGAGGAACTAATGAAAAACTGTTTTTT. This gives the protein CASSYRLGGTNEKLFF.

This clone was seen once. The genes are TRBV4-2 and TRBJ2-5; D unresolved. CDR3 length: 15 residues. CDR1 and CDR2 from the germline V gene are LGHNA and YNFKEQ. V was cut by 0 bases and J by 2 bases, with 10 bases left in between. Here the CDR3 DNA reads TGTGCCAGCAGCCAAGAATGGCATCCTCAAGAGACCCAGTACTTC. It yields the protein CASSQEWHPQETQYF.

The chain uses TRBV28 and TRBJ1-2, with 8 bases that match TRBD1. From germline, CDR1 is MDHEN and CDR2 SYDVKM. The V and J ends lost 7 bases and 6 bases, in that order; junction bases with no gene match: 4. There are 12 residues in the CDR3. The CDR3 region is CASTPDRDGYTF. Here the CDR3 DNA reads TGTGCCAGCACCCCGGACAGGGATGGCTACACCTTC.

The chain uses TRBV19 and TRBJ2-1, with 8 positions matching TRBD1. Germline V gene data show CDR1 as LNHDA and CDR2 as SQIVND (reference sequence). There are 15 residues in the CDR3. V shed 7 bases and J 6 bases; nucleotides not matched to a gene: 11. The CDR3 DNA reads as TGTGCCAGTAAGGGAGCAGGGACAGGTATCAATGAGCAGTTCTTC. This codes for CASKGAGTGINEQFF.

The J gene is TRBJ2-1, the V gene TRBV28; 10 bases match TRBD2. The CDR3 is made up of 16 amino acids. Per germline, CDR1 MDHEN and CDR2 SYDVKM. Germline trimming cut 1 base from V and 3 bases from J; bases unmatched to any gene: 3. As DNA, the CDR3 is TGTGCCAGCAGTTTATCGGCTAGCGGGGGCTACAATGAGCAGTTCTTC. It codes for CASSLSASGGYNEQFF.

V usage is TRBV9 and J usage is TRBJ2-5; 8 bases match TRBD2. The CDR3 contains 16 residues. Unmatched junction bases numbered 10, after V lost 2 bases and J lost 4 bases. Germline loops: CDR1 SGDLS, CDR2 YYNGEE. CDR3 protein: CASSVSLSGSGETQYF. In DNA form, the CDR3 reads TGTGCCAGCAGCGTTTCCCTCAGCGGGAGCGGAGAGACCCAGTACTTC.

The chain joins TRBV29-1 to TRBJ2-2, with D possibly being TRBD2 (5 bases). Trimming shortened V by 4 bases and J by 4 bases, and 7 bases separated the two germline ends. The germline V gene has CDR1 SQVTM and CDR2 ANQGSEA. This CDR3 comprises 12 residues. CDR3 nucleotides: TGCAGCGTTGGGGAGCGCACCGGGGAGCTGTTTTTT. Its translation: CSVGERTGELFF.

The sample holds one count of this clone. The V gene is TRBV6-1, the J gene TRBJ1-2; D possibly corresponds to TRBD1 (6 bases). CDR1 is MNHNS, CDR2 SASEGT, per germline. This CDR3 has 15 residues. The V gene lost 1 base and the J gene lost 2 bases, with 11 bases spanning the gap. CDR3 DNA: TGTGCCAGCAGTGAAGGGGGAGGGGGAAACTATGGCTACACCTTC. Protein product: CASSEGGGGNYGYTF.

The CDR3 region is CASSLGSGRADTQYF. The DNA of the CDR3 is TGTGCCAGCAGCTTAGGTAGTGGTCGGGCTGATACGCAGTATTTT. J is TRBJ2-3 and V is TRBV7-6, with D unresolved. CDR1 and CDR2 from the germline V gene are SGHVS and FNYEAQ. CDR3 length equals 15 residues. With 1 base removed from V and 6 bases from J, the gap between germline ends came to 14 bases.